This entry describes one TCR beta chain. Profiling relied on immunoSEQ multiplex PCR, and the TCRdb table lists in-frame clones only, not all of them. The top ten hold approximately 8.7% of the sample, which has 40,000 or so clones, 90% to 95% seen once. The data were taken from a study of T cell changes during pregnancy in multiple sclerosis. Germline V CDR1 and CDR2: SGHTA, FQGNSA. The CDR3 has 14 residues. Trimming stripped 5 bases from V and 7 bases from J, with 15 bases between. The sample in question was CD8+ T cells from peripheral blood mononuclear cells, obtained in the third trimester of pregnancy. The rearrangement uses TRBV7-2 and TRBJ2-1; a weak D match, TRBD2 (6 bases). This TCR was sampled from a female donor with multiple sclerosis, enrolled in a pregnancy study. The CDR3 region is CASSPAGSANEQFF. Here the CDR3 DNA reads TGTGCCAGCAGCCCAGCCGGGAGCGCGAATGAGCAGTTCTTC.